This T cell receptor (beta chain) was recorded in a study of shared clonotypes between healthy human individuals. Trimming removed 0 bases at V and 1 base at J, with 13 bases between. This CDR3 has 17 amino acids. Germline V gene data show CDR1 as SGHDT and CDR2 as YYEEEE. Study-level points and caveats: For naive CD4 cells, 5% to 6.5% of clonotypes were shared across a handful of donors. Sharing of clonotypes among donors was expected to vary with sequencing depth.

Worth noting for this clone: The antigen is unknown.

Data came from immunoSEQ multiplex PCR; TCRdb stores just in-frame clones and leaves some out. The table shows 2 million to 2.5 million clones, with about nine tenths occurring only once. The specimen was naive CD4+ T cells from PBMCs. The subset here: CD45RA+ positively selected. This TCR came from a man between 18 and 29 years old in good health. Some clones in this sample may be carry-over from other donors' samples. The gene calls are TRBV5-6 and TRBJ2-2; D may correspond to TRBD1 or TRBD2 (6 bases each). The CDR3 spells CASSLALGGGNTGELFF. Here the CDR3 DNA reads TGTGCCAGCAGCTTGGCCTTAGGGGGAGGGAACACCGGGGAGCTGTTTTTT.